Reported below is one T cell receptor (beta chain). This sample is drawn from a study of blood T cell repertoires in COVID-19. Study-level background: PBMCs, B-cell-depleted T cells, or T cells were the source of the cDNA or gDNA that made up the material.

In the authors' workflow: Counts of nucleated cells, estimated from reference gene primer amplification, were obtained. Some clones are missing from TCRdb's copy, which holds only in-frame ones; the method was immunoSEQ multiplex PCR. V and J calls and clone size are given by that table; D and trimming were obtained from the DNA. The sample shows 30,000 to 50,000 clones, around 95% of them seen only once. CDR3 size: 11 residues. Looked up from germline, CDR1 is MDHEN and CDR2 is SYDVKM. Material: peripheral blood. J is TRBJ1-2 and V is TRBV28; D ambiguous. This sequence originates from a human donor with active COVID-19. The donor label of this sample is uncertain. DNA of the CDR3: TGTGAGGTACGGGCTAACTATGGCTACACCTTC. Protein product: CEVRANYGYTF.